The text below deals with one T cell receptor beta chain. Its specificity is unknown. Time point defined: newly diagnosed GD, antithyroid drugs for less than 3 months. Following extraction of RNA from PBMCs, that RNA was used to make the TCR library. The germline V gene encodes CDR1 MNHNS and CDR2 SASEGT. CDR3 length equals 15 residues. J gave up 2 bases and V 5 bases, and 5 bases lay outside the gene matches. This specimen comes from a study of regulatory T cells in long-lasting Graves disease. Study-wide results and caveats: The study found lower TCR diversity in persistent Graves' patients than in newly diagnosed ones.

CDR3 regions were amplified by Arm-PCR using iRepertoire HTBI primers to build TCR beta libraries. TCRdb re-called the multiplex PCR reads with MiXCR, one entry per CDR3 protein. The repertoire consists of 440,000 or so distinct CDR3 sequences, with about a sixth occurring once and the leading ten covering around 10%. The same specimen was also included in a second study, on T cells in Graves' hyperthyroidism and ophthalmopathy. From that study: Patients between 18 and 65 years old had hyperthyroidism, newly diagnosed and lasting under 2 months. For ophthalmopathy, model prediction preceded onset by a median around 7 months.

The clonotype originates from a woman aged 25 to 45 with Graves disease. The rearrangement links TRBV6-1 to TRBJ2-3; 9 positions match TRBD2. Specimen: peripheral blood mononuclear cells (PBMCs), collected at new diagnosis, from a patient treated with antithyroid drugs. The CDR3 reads CASSLAGYLTDTQYF. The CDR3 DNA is TGTGCCAGCAGTCTAGCGGGATACCTCACAGATACGCAGTATTTT.